This TCR beta chain is drawn from a study of blood T cell repertoires in COVID-19. Turning to the study itself: Sources were T cells, B-cell-depleted T cells, or PBMCs; the material itself was cDNA or gDNA.

Per the authors' pipeline: Researchers report that nucleated cell counts were estimated from reference gene primer amplification. Sequencing was performed with immunoSEQ multiplex PCR; in TCRdb, only in-frame clones are kept and a portion is missing. V and J calls and clone size are as listed in that table; D and trimming were resolved from the DNA. The data contain about 260,000 clones, about 88% of them seen just once; the ten biggest clones take up 4.1%. The germline CDR1 and CDR2 sequences are MNHEY and SVGAGI. V was pared by 4 bases and J by 4 bases, with 17 bases between. This CDR3 contains 16 residues. The study recruited people aged roughly 18 to 89 years across around 23 US areas. The study assigned cohorts using participant-reported clinical history.

This sequence was found in a man aged 25 to 40 with acute COVID-19. This chain joins TRBV6-5 and TRBJ1-3; possibly TRBD1 for D (6 bases). What was sequenced was PBMCs or T cells enriched from blood (not recorded which). CDR3 DNA: TGTGCCAGCAGTTCCCGGACAGCGGCCTCAGGAAACACCATATATTTT. Translation gives CASSSRTAASGNTIYF.